The 31 T cell receptor beta chains below all came from one sample that was sequenced in a study of T-cell reconstitution after alpha-beta-depleted transplantation in children. Unique molecular identifiers were incorporated during preparation of the TCRbeta library. TCRdb independently ran MiXCR on the PCR reads; one entry per CDR3 protein. The sample has over 200,000 distinct CDR3 sequences, approximately 10% seen once; the top ten hold approximately 28%. Source: PBMCs, taken before TCRalphabeta/CD19-depleted stem cell transplant. Every receptor here comes from a child less than two years old with acute myeloid leukemia, due to receive a stem cell transplant.

In this sample, this clonotype turned up many times. The DNA of the CDR3 is TGTGCCAGCAGCCAAGGGACTAGCGGGAGGTTCAGCTACGAGCAGTACTTC. This codes for CASSQGTSGRFSYEQYF. The rearrangement uses TRBV4-2 and TRBJ2-7, with TRBD2 identical over 14 bases. The CDR3 contains 17 residues. Germline-derived CDR1 and CDR2 are LGHNA and YNFKEQ. Germline trimming cut 1 base from V and 3 bases from J; bases unmatched to any gene: 5.

Many counts were recorded for this clonotype. J is TRBJ2-4 and V is TRBV5-1; TRBD2 might be the D (6 bases). The CDR3 has 18 residues. CDR1 is SGHRS, CDR2 YFSETQ, per germline. V lost 0 bases, J lost 1 base, and 17 bases lay in between. The DNA of the CDR3 is TGCGCCAGCAGCTTGGATAGGCTAGCGTCGGCGGCCAAAAACATTCAGTACTTC. Protein product: CASSLDRLASAAKNIQYF.

This clonotype was detected ten times or more. The chain uses TRBV5-1 and TRBJ2-2, with D possibly matching TRBD2 (5 bases). This CDR3 comprises 14 residues. Trimming removed 7 bases from V and 2 bases from J, with 12 bases in between. CDR1 is SGHRS and CDR2 is YFSETQ in the germline V gene. CDR3 protein: CASLRAPNTGELFF. The CDR3, as DNA: TGCGCCAGCCTGCGGGCTCCTAACACCGGGGAGCTGTTTTTT.

This clonotype appeared many times. The CDR3 nucleotides read TGCAGTGCTAGCCCCACAGGGACTGAAGCTTTCTTT. It is translated as CSASPTGTEAFF. The rearrangement uses TRBV20-1 and TRBJ1-1; weak D call: TRBD1 (6 bases). Germline CDR1 and CDR2: DFQATT and SNEGSKA (reference sequence). The CDR3 runs 12 residues. Trimming left V 3 bases short and J 5 bases short, with 10 bases between.

This clonotype was seen ten or more times. V gene TRBV7-2 combines with J gene TRBJ2-5; no clear D. Deletions cut 1 base from V and 3 bases from J, with 6 bases between. Germline CDR1 and CDR2: SGHTA and FQGNSA. This CDR3 comprises 13 residues. The CDR3 coding sequence is TGTGCCAGCAGCTTAGTAGTCGAAGAGACCCAGTACTTC. It yields the protein CASSLVVEETQYF.

At least ten counts were recorded for this clonotype. J is TRBJ1-2 and V is TRBV20-1; D is undetermined. V dropped 3 bases and J dropped 2 bases, with 7 bases sitting between them. Germline assignment: CDR1 DFQATT and CDR2 SNEGSKA (reference sequence). The CDR3 has 12 residues. The CDR3 coding sequence is TGCAGTGCTAGTGCGGTCAACTATGGCTACACCTTC. Translating gives CSASAVNYGYTF.

This clonotype was seen at least ten times. The chain is built from TRBV7-6 and TRBJ2-1, with TRBD1 as a possible D gene (6 bases). Germline CDR1 and CDR2: SGHVS and FNYEAQ. V was cut by 0 bases and J by 5 bases, with 8 bases left in between. The length of the CDR3 is 14 residues. The CDR3 spells CASSLAQGNNEQFF. Written as DNA, the CDR3 is TGTGCCAGCAGCTTAGCGCAGGGGAACAATGAGCAGTTCTTC.

There are a few counts of this clonotype. The J gene is TRBJ2-2, the V gene TRBV14; weak D call: TRBD2 (6 bases). V was cut by 0 bases and J by 6 bases, with 11 bases left in between. The CDR3 is made up of 15 amino acids. Germline CDR1 is SGHDN and CDR2 is FVKESK. The chain's CDR3 is CASSQDRELAGELFF. For the CDR3, the DNA is TGTGCCAGCAGCCAAGACCGGGAGTTGGCCGGGGAGCTGTTTTTT.

At least ten counts were recorded for this clonotype. The chain carries TRBV4-1 and TRBJ1-2, with a tentative D call TRBD1 (5 bases). The CDR3 consists of 16 residues. Germline V gene lookup returns CDR1 MGHRA and CDR2 YSYEKL. Trimming pared 2 bases from V and 4 bases from J, leaving 17 bases between. For the CDR3, the DNA is TGCGCCAGCAGCCAATTGAGGAAGGGGTCCAGCTATGGCTACACCTTC. It is translated as CASSQLRKGSSYGYTF.

This clonotype occurred many times. The J gene is TRBJ1-2, the V gene TRBV5-1; D not resolved. V gave up 4 bases and J gave up 3 bases, with 10 bases separating them. The germline CDR1 and CDR2 sequences are SGHRS and YFSETQ. This CDR3 has 13 residues. Here the CDR3 reads CASSQDGDYGYTF. DNA of the CDR3: TGCGCCAGCAGCCAAGACGGAGACTATGGCTACACCTTC. The whole variable domain, remainder taken from reference TRBV5-1 and TRBJ1-2, is KAGVTQTPRYLIKTRGQQVTLSCSPISGHRSVSWYQQTPGQGLQFLFEYFSETQRNKGNFPGRFSGRQFSNSRSEMNVSTLELGDSALYLCASSQDGDYGYTFGSGTRLTVV.

J is TRBJ2-7 and V is TRBV7-8, with 11 bases that match TRBD2. Germline V gives CDR1 SGHVS, CDR2 FQNEAQ. The CDR3 is 16 amino acids. Trimming at V came to 1 base and at J to 3 bases, leaving 5 bases not matched to a gene. The CDR3 DNA is TGTGCCAGCAGCTTAGGAACTAGCGGGGGAAGCTACGAGCAGTACTTC. Translation gives CASSLGTSGGSYEQYF.

V usage is TRBV20-1 and J usage is TRBJ2-3; D remains unclear. Germline CDR1 DFQATT, CDR2 SNEGSKA (reference sequence). The germline V and J ends were trimmed by 0 bases and 4 bases, with 5 bases remaining between them. CDR3 length: 12 residues. The DNA of the CDR3 is TGCAGTGCTAGAGATCCCCCAGATACGCAGTATTTT. It encodes CSARDPPDTQYF.

This clonotype was counted ten times or more. V usage is TRBV5-1 and J usage is TRBJ2-5; D possibly corresponds to TRBD2 (6 bases). The CDR3 runs 14 residues. V was shortened by 0 bases and J by 1 base, with 7 bases between the two germline ends. The germline CDR1 and CDR2 sequences are SGHRS and YFSETQ. The CDR3 is CASSLGGVQETQYF. CDR3 nucleotide sequence: TGCGCCAGCAGCTTGGGCGGGGTCCAAGAGACCCAGTACTTC.

The table lists this clonotype with many counts. The V call is TRBV29-1, the J call TRBJ2-7, with D perhaps TRBD2 (6 bases). Between the trimmed V and J ends, which lost 7 bases and 4 bases, there was a span of 17 bases. CDR1 SQVTM and CDR2 ANQGSEA come from the germline V gene. The CDR3 length is 13 residues. CDR3 sequence reads: CSAYGEASYEQYF. CDR3 in DNA: TGCAGCGCCTACGGGGAGGCATCGTACGAGCAGTACTTC.

The rearrangement joins TRBV3-1 to TRBJ1-5; perhaps TRBD1 as D (6 bases). The CDR3 contains 16 residues. Trimming stripped 1 base from V and 1 base from J, with 11 bases between. From germline, CDR1 is LGHDT and CDR2 YNNKEL (reference sequence). Here the CDR3 DNA reads TGTGCCAGCAGCCAAGGGGGGGCGAGAAGCAATCAGCCCCAGCATTTT. Translated: CASSQGGARSNQPQHF.

This clonotype appeared a few times. The chain links TRBV29-1 to TRBJ1-1, with 10 positions matching TRBD1. The J segment lost 4 bases and the V segment lost 7 bases, leaving 3 bases of the junction unmatched. This CDR3 region has 12 residues. Germline CDR1 reads SQVTM; CDR2 reads ANQGSEA. The CDR3 bases are TGCAGCGGCAGGACAGGGGGCACTGAAGCTTTCTTT. As protein: CSGRTGGTEAFF.

The sample holds many counts of this clonotype. V usage is TRBV7-2 and J usage is TRBJ1-1, with TRBD1 identical over 8 bases. Germline-derived CDR1 and CDR2 are SGHTA and FQGNSA. The CDR3 length is 14 residues. J gave up 6 bases and V 1 base, and 4 bases lay outside the gene matches. The chain's CDR3 is CASSLGTGTPEAFF. For the CDR3, the DNA is TGTGCCAGCAGCTTAGGGACAGGGACCCCTGAAGCTTTCTTT.

This clonotype was counted at least ten times. The CDR3 DNA reads TGCAGTGCTAGAGGACTAGCGGGAGCAGATACGCAGTATTTT. The encoded protein is CSARGLAGADTQYF. The J gene is TRBJ2-3, the V gene TRBV20-1; 12 bases line up with TRBD2. The CDR3 runs 14 residues. V gave up 1 base and J gave up 4 bases; unmatched junction bases: 0. Germline V CDR1 and CDR2: DFQATT, SNEGSKA (reference sequence).

This clonotype was picked up many times. The chain uses TRBV20-1 and TRBJ1-5, with 8 bases fitting TRBD1. V trimming: 5 bases; J trimming: 7 bases; junction bases outside the gene matches: 7. CDR3 size: 13 residues. CDR1 DFQATT and CDR2 SNEGSKA come from the germline V gene (reference sequence). CDR3 DNA: TGCAGTGCTTCAGGACAGGGCGGCCAGCCCCAGCATTTT. It codes for CSASGQGGQPQHF.

This clonotype was seen many times. The CDR3 DNA follows: TGTGCCAGCAGTCATGGGACTAGCGGGGGGCCAGATACGCAGTATTTT. Amino acid sequence: CASSHGTSGGPDTQYF. The chain employs TRBV12-3 or TRBV12-4 and TRBJ2-3, with 15 bases matching TRBD2. This CDR3 is 16 amino acids long. V lost 5 bases, J lost 4 bases, and 4 bases stayed unmatched.

This clonotype has ten or more counts. In nucleotides, the CDR3 is TGCAGTGCTAGAGAGGACAATACGGGGGAAAAACTGTTTTTT. It yields the protein CSAREDNTGEKLFF. V gene TRBV20-1 combines with J gene TRBJ1-4, with D perhaps matching TRBD1 (5 bases). The ends were cut back, 0 bases at V and 8 bases at J, with 13 bases in the middle. The CDR3 totals 14 residues. CDR1 is DFQATT, CDR2 SNEGSKA, per germline (reference sequence).

This clonotype was seen ten or more times. The chain joins TRBV20-1 to TRBJ2-3; no definite D call. The CDR3 contains 13 residues. V lost 3 bases and J 4 bases, leaving 11 bases between the germline ends. The germline gives CDR1 DFQATT, CDR2 SNEGSKA (reference sequence). In DNA form, the CDR3 reads TGCAGTGCTAGGGCACCCCGAGCAGATACGCAGTATTTT. Amino acid sequence: CSARAPRADTQYF.

This chain joins TRBV5-1 and TRBJ2-7; TRBD1 aligns across 10 bases. Germline V gene lookup returns CDR1 SGHRS and CDR2 YFSETQ. Trimming cost V 7 bases and J 5 bases; bases outside gene matches: 6. The CDR3 totals 13 residues. The CDR3: CASGPGTGDEQYF. The CDR3 DNA is TGCGCCAGCGGTCCCGGGACAGGGGACGAGCAGTACTTC.

This clonotype has ten or more counts. CDR3 nucleotide sequence: TGTGCCAGCAGTTATGGGAGCGGGGCCTCCTACGAGCAGTACTTC. This codes for CASSYGSGASYEQYF. The rearrangement uses TRBV6-2 or TRBV6-3 and TRBJ2-7; 7 bases are shared with TRBD2. The germline V gene has CDR1 MNHEY and CDR2 SVGEGT. This CDR3 is built from 15 residues. V lost 3 bases, J lost 0 bases, and 5 bases stayed unmatched.

This clonotype was picked up many times. CDR3: CSVARDNSGANVLTF. CDR3 in DNA: TGCAGCGTTGCCCGGGACAACTCTGGGGCCAACGTCCTGACTTTC. The chain employs TRBV29-1 and TRBJ2-6, with D possibly matching TRBD1 (6 bases). Per the germline V gene, CDR1 is SQVTM and CDR2 is ANQGSEA. Trimming cost V 4 bases and J 0 bases, with 10 bases left between them. The CDR3 is 15 residues long.

With respect to this clonotype: This sequence may be a read error, since a much larger clone differs from it by one base. The genes are TRBV9 and TRBJ1-1; D is undetermined. This CDR3 is 13 amino acids long. Germline assignment: CDR1 SGDLS and CDR2 YYNGEE. CDR3 protein: CTSSEHRNTEAFF. CDR3 in DNA: TGTACCAGCAGCGAGCACAGGAACACTGAAGCTTTCTTT.

This clonotype was picked up a small number of times. The V and J genes are TRBV23-1 and TRBJ2-1, with a tentative D call TRBD1 (6 bases). TRBV23-1 is assigned to the ORF class and has an uncertain function. Deletions cut 0 bases from V and 8 bases from J, with 11 bases between. The CDR3 extends over 14 amino acids. The DNA of the CDR3 is TGCGCCAGCAGTCAATCAACAGGGTACGATGAGCAGTTCTTC. Amino acids: CASSQSTGYDEQFF.

This clonotype was counted many times. The CDR3 sequence is CAISESGYEQYF. CDR3 nucleotides: TGTGCCATCAGTGAGTCCGGCTACGAGCAGTACTTC. The chain employs TRBV10-3 and TRBJ2-7, with D unresolved. The CDR3 contains 12 residues. CDR1 and CDR2 (germline): ENHRY, SYGVKD. V was trimmed by 0 bases and J by 3 bases, leaving 3 bases between them.

Only a few counts were recorded for this clonotype. The V gene is TRBV2, the J gene TRBJ2-7, with 10 positions matching TRBD2. Losses at the gene ends were 2 bases for V and 6 bases for J; bases not matched to a gene: 4. CDR1 and CDR2 from the germline V gene are SNHLY and FYNNEI. CDR3 length: 14 amino acids. As DNA, the CDR3 is TGTGCCAGCAGTGAACTAGCGGGAGTAGTCGAGCAGTACTTC. As protein: CASSELAGVVEQYF.

This clonotype was recorded many times. This chain uses TRBV6-1 with TRBJ2-5; 7 bases line up with TRBD1. This CDR3 region has 14 residues. Trimming removed 5 bases from V and 2 bases from J; junction bases left unmatched: 5. CDR1 is MNHNS and CDR2 is SASEGT in the germline V gene. Here the CDR3 DNA reads TGTGCCAGCAGTACCGGGACAGAGCAAGAGACCCAGTACTTC. This translates into CASSTGTEQETQYF.

This clonotype was seen a few times. This rearrangement joins TRBV29-1 to TRBJ2-3, with D uncertain. This CDR3 has 14 amino acids. V dropped 5 bases and J dropped 1 base, with 13 bases sitting between them. CDR1 and CDR2 from the germline V gene are SQVTM and ANQGSEA. The CDR3 DNA follows: TGCAGCGTTTTCAAGACCACTGGCACAGATACGCAGTATTTT. Protein sequence: CSVFKTTGTDTQYF.